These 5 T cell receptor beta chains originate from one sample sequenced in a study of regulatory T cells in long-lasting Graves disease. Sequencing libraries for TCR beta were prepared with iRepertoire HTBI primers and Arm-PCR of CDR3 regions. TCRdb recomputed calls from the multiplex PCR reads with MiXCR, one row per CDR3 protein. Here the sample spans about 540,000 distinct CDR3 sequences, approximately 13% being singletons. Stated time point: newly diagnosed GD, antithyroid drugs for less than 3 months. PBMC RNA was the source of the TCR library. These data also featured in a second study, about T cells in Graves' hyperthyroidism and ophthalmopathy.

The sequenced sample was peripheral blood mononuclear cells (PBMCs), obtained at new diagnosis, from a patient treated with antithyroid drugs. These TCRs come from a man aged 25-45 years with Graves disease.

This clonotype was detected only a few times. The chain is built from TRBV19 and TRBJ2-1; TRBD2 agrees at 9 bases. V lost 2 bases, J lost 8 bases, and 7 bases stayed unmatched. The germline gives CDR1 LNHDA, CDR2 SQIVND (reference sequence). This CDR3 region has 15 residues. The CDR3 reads CASSIPSGVFDEQFF. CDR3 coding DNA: TGTGCCAGTAGTATACCTAGCGGGGTATTCGATGAGCAGTTCTTC.

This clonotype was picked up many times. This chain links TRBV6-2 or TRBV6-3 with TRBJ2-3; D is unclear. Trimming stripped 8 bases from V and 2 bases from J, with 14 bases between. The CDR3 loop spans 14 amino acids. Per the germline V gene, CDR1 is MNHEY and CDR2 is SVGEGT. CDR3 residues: CASARSGDTDTQYF. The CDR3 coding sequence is TGTGCCAGCGCCCGCAGTGGGGACACAGATACGCAGTATTTT.

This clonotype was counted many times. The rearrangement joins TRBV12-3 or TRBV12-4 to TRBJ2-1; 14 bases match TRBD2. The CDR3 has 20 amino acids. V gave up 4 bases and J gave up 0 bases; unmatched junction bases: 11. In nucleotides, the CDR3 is TGTGCCAGCAGTTATCCGGGACTAGCGGGAGTATCAAGCTCCTACAATGAGCAGTTCTTC. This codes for CASSYPGLAGVSSSYNEQFF.

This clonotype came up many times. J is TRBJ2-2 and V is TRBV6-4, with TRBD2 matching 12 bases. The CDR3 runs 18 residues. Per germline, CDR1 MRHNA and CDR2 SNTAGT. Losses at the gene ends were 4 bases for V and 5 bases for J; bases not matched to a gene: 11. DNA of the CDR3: TGTGCCAGCAGTGTCTCGGCTAGCGGGAGGGCCCCGACCGGGGAGCTGTTTTTT. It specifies CASSVSASGRAPTGELFF.

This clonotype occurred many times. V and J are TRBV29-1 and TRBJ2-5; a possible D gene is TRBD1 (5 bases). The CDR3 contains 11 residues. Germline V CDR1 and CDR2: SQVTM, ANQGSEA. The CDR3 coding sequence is TGCACCACCGTGGACAATGGGACCCAGTACTTC. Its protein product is CTTVDNGTQYF.